This TCR beta chain was captured by sequencing in a study of cytomegalovirus exposure and HLA in healthy donors. The ends lost 2 bases at V and 7 bases at J; junction bases unmatched: 4. Germline-derived CDR1 and CDR2 are LGHNA and YNFKEQ. This CDR3 contains 14 residues. In its sample, this clone was seen a few times. Some clones are missing from TCRdb's copy, which holds only in-frame ones; the method was immunoSEQ multiplex PCR. The table shows 150,000 to 200,000 clones, with 80% to 90% occurring only once. This chain links TRBV4-2 with TRBJ1-5, with TRBD1 identical over 8 bases. The source of this sequence is a woman in her 30s in good health and CMV-seronegative. Material: PBMCs. CDR3 amino acids: CASSQTGGRQPQHF. The CDR3 bases are TGTGCCAGCAGCCAAACAGGGGGTAGGCAGCCCCAGCATTTT.